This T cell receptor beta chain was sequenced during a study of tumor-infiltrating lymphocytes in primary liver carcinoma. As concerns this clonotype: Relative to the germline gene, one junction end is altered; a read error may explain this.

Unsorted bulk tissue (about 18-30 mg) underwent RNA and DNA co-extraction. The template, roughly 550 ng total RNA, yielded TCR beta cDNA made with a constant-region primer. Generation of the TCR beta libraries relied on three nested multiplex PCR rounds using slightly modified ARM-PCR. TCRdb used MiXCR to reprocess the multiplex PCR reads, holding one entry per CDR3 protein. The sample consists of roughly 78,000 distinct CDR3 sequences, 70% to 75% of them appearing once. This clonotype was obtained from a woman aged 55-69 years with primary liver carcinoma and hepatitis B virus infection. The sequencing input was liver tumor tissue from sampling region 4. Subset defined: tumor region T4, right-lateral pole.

CDR3 region: CASSSGTRVNTGELSF. The DNA of the CDR3 is TGTGCCAGCAGCTCCGGGACTAGAGTTAACACCGGGGAACTGTCTTTT. V usage is TRBV6-1 and J usage is TRBJ2-2; 8 nucleotides line up with TRBD2. In germline, CDR1 is MNHNS, CDR2 SASEGT. CDR3 length: 16 amino acids.